This T cell receptor (beta chain) was obtained from a study of type 1 regulatory T cells. Study information: T-allo10 is an in vitro-generated, Tr1-enriched CD4 T cell product specific for alloantigen.

TCRdb independently ran MiXCR on the reads; one entry per CDR3 protein. The data contain 20,000 to 25,000 distinct CDR3 sequences, 55% to 75% of them singletons. Graft donor-derived T-allo10 cells were described as host-alloantigen-specific, anergic, and alloantigen-specifically suppressive. A remark on this clonotype: No antigen is known for it.

Sequencing was carried out using cultured T cells, either the whole culture or a sorted T cell fraction (not recorded which). Subset denoted: Tr1-enriched cell product generated in vitro against host alloantigens. The receptor comes from a human donor in good health.

In nucleotides, the CDR3 is TGTGCCAGCAGGCGGCGGGCACAGGGGGGGAATGAGCAGTTCTTC. Its translation is CASRRRAQGGNEQFF. V and J are TRBV12-3 or TRBV12-4 and TRBJ2-1; perhaps TRBD1 as D (8 bases). Trimming removed 6 bases from V and 7 bases from J, with 19 bases in between. This CDR3 comprises 15 residues.